These 2 T cell receptor beta chains were all obtained from the same sample, sequenced in a study of T cell changes during pregnancy in multiple sclerosis. Repertoires were generated with immunoSEQ multiplex PCR, while TCRdb's copy carries only in-frame clones and drops some. The sample carries about 38,000 clones, about 90% recorded once. The specimen comprised CD4+ T cells from peripheral blood mononuclear cells, sampled before pregnancy. The receptor set was obtained from a female donor with multiple sclerosis, enrolled in a pregnancy study.

This clone was seen only once. V is TRBV18 and J is TRBJ1-4, with 10 bases that match TRBD1. Germline V CDR1 and CDR2: KGHSH, LQKENI. The CDR3 totals 19 residues. The ends lost 4 bases at V and 6 bases at J; junction bases unmatched: 17. The CDR3 sequence: CASSLPPGTGAWVDEKLFF. The CDR3 DNA reads TGTGCCAGCTCACTCCCTCCGGGGACAGGGGCTTGGGTTGATGAAAAACTGTTTTTT. Using reference TRBV18 and TRBJ1-4 for the parts outside the CDR3, the full variable domain is NAGVMQNPRHLVRRRGQEARLRCSPMKGHSHVYWYRQLPEEGLKFMVYLQKENIIDESGMPKERFSAEFPKEGPSILRIQQVVRGDSAAYFCASSLPPGTGAWVDEKLFFGSGTQLSVL.

The chain combines TRBV18 with TRBJ2-1; D is unresolved. Trimming shortened V by 4 bases and J by 7 bases, and 8 bases separated the two germline ends. Germline CDR1 KGHSH, CDR2 LQKENI. This CDR3 is 12 amino acids long. The CDR3 DNA reads as TGTGCCAGCTCACGAACTCTGAATGAGCAGTTCTTC. It encodes CASSRTLNEQFF.